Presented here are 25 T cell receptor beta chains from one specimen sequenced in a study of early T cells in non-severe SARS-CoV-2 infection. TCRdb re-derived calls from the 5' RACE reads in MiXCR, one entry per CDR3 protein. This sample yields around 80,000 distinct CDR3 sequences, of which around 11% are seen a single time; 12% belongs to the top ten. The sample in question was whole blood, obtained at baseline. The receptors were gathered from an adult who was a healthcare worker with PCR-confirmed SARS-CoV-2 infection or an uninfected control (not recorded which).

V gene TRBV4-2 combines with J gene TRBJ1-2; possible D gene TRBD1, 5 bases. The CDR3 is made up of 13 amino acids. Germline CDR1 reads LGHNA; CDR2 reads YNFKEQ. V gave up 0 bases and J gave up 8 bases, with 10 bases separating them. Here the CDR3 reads CASSQDGRDGYTF. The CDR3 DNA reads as TGTGCCAGCAGCCAAGACGGGAGGGACGGCTACACCTTC.

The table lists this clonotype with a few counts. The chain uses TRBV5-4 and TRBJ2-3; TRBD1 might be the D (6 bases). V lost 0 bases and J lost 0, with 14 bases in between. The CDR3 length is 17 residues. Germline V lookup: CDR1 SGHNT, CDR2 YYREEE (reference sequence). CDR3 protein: CASSLVGGYASTDTQYF. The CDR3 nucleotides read TGTGCCAGCAGCTTGGTAGGGGGATACGCTAGCACAGATACGCAGTATTTT. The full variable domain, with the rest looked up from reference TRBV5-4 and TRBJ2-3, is ETGVTQSPTHLIKTRGQQVTLRCSSQSGHNTVSWYQQALGQGPQFIFQYYREEENGRGNFPPRFSGLQFPNYSSELNVNALELDDSALYLCASSLVGGYASTDTQYFGPGTRLTVL.

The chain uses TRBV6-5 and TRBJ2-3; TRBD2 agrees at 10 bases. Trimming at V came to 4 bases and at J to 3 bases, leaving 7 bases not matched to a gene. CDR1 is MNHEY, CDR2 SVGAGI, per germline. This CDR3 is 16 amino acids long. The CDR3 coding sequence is TGTGCCAGCAGTTCCCCTAGCGGGAGACAGACAGATACGCAGTATTTT. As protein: CASSSPSGRQTDTQYF.

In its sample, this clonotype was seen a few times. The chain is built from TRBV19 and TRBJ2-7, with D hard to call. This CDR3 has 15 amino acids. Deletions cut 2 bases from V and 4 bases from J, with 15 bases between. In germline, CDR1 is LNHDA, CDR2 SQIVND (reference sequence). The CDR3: CASSIRSSAGYEQYF. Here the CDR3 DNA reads TGTGCCAGTAGTATAAGGTCATCCGCCGGATACGAGCAGTACTTC. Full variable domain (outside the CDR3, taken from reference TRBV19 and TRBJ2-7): DGGITQSPKYLFRKEGQNVTLSCEQNLNHDAMYWYRQDPGQGLRLIYYSQIVNDFQKGDIAEGYSVSREKKESFPLTVTSAQKNPTAFYLCASSIRSSAGYEQYFGPGTRLTVT.

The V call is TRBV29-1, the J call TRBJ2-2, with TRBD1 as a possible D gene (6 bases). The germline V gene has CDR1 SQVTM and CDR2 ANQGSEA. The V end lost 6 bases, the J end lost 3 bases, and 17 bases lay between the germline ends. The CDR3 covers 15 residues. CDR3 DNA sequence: TGCAGCGTCGGCCGGGAACAGGGCGACACCGGGGAGCTGTTTTTT. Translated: CSVGREQGDTGELFF.

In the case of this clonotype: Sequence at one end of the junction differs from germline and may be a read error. The CDR3 region is CASTNSNQPQNF. CDR3 coding DNA: TGTGCCAGCACGAACAGCAATCAGCCCCAGAATTTT. This rearrangement joins TRBV2 to TRBJ1-5; D uncertain. Germline V gene data show CDR1 as SNHLY and CDR2 as FYNNEI. This CDR3 contains 12 residues. Full variable domain (outside the CDR3, taken from reference TRBV2 and TRBJ1-5): EPEVTQTPSHQVTQMGQEVILRCVPISNHLYFYWYRQILGQKVEFLVSFYNNEISEKSEIFDDQFSVERPDGSNFTLKIRSTKLEDSAMYFCASTNSNQPQNFGDGTRLSIL.

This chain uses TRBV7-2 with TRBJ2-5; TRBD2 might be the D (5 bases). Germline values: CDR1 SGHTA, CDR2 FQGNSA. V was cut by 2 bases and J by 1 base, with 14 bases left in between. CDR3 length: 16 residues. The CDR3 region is CASSLIESGIQETQYF. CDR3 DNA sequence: TGTGCCAGCAGCTTAATAGAATCGGGGATCCAAGAGACCCAGTACTTC.

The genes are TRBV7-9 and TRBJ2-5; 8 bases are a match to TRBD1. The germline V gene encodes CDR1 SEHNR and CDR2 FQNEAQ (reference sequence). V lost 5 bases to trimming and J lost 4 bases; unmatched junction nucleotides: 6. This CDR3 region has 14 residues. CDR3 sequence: CASSMPTGVETQYF. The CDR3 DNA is TGTGCCAGCAGCATGCCGACAGGGGTAGAGACCCAGTACTTC. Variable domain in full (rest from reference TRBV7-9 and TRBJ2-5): DTGVSQNPRHKITKRGQNVTFRCDPISEHNRLYWYRQTLGQGPEFLTYFQNEAQLEKSRLLSDRFSAERPKGSFSTLEIQRTEQGDSAMYLCASSMPTGVETQYFGPGTRLLVL.

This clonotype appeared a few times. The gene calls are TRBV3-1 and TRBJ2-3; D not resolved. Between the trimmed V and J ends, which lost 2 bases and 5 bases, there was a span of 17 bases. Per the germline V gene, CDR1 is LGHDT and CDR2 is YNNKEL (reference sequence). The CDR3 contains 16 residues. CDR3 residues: CASSQRRRSGQDTQYF. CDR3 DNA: TGTGCCAGCAGCCAACGACGAAGGTCGGGTCAAGATACGCAGTATTTT.

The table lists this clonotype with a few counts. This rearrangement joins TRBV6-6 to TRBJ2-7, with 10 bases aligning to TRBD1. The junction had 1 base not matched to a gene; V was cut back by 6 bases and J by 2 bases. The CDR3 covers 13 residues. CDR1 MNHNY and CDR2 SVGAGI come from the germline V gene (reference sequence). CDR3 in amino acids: CASRGQGAYEQYF. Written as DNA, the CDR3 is TGTGCCAGCAGAGGACAGGGGGCCTACGAGCAGTACTTC.

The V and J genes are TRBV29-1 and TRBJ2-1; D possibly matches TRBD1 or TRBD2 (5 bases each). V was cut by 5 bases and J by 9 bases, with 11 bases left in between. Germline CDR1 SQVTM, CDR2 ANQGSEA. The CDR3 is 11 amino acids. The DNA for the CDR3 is TGCAGCGTTTTAGGGGCGGGTGAGCAGTTCTTC. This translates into CSVLGAGEQFF.

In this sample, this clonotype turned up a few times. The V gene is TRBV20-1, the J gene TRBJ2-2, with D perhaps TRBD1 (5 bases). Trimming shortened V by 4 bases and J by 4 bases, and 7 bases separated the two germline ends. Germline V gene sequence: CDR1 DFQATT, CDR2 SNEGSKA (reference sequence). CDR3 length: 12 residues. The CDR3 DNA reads TGCAGTGCTACAGGGATCACCGGGGAGCTGTTTTTT. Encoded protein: CSATGITGELFF.

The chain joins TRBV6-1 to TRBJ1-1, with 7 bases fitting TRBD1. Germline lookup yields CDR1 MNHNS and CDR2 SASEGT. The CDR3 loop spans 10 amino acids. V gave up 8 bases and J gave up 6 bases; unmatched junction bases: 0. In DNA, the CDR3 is TGTGCCAGCGACAGGGCTGAAGCTTTCTTT. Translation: CASDRAEAFF.

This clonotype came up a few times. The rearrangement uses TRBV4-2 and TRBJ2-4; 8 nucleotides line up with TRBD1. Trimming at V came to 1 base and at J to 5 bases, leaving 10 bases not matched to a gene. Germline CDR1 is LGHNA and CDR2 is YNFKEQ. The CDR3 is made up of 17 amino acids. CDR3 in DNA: TGTGCCAGCAGCCAAGCAAACCCCCCGGACAGGGAAAACATTCAGTACTTC. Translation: CASSQANPPDRENIQYF.

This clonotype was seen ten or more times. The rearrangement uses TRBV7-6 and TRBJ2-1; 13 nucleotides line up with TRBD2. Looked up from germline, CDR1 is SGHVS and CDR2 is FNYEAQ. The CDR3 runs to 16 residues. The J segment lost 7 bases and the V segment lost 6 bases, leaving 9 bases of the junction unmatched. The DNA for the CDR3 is TGTGCCAGCAGTAGCTCGGGACTAGCGGGGTCAAATGAGCAGTTCTTC. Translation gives CASSSSGLAGSNEQFF.

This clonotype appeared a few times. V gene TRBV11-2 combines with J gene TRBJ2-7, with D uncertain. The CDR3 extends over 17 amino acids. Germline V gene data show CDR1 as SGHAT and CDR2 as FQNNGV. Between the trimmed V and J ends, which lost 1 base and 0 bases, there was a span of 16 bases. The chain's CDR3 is CASSLVSSAVSSYEQYF. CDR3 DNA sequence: TGTGCCAGCAGCTTAGTTAGTTCTGCTGTAAGCTCCTACGAGCAGTACTTC.

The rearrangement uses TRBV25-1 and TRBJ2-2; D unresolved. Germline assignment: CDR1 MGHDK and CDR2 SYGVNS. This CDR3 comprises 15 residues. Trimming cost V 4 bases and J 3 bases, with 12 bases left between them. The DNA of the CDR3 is TGTGCCAGCAGTGTATTGGAGCTGGACACCGGGGAGCTGTTTTTT. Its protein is CASSVLELDTGELFF.

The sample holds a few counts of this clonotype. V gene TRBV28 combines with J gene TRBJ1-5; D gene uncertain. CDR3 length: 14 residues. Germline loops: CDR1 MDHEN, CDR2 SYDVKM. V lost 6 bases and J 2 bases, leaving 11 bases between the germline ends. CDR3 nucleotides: TGTGCCAGCAGCCTTAGTTGGGGCAATCAGCCCCAGCATTTT. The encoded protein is CASSLSWGNQPQHF.

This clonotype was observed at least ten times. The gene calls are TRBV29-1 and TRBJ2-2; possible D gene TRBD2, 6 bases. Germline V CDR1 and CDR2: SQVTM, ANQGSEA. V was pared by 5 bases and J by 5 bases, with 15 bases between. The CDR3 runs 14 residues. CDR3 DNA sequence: TGCAGCGTTCTTCACGGGGGATATACCGGGGAGCTGTTTTTT. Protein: CSVLHGGYTGELFF.

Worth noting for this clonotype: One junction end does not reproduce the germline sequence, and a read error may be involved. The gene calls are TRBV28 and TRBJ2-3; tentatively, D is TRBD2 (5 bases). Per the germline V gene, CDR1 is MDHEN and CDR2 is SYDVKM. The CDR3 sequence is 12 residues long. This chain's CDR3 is CASSEGTDTQYF. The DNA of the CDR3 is TGTGCCAGCAGCGAGGGCACCGATACGCAGTATTTT.

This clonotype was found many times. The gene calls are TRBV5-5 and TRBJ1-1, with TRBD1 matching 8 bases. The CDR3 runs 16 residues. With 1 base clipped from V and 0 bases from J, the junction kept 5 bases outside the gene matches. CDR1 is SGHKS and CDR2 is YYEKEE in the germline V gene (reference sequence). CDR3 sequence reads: CASSLSGTGLNTEAFF. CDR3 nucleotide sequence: TGTGCCAGCAGCTTGAGTGGGACAGGCCTGAACACTGAAGCTTTCTTT. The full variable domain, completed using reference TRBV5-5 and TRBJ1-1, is DAGVTQSPTHLIKTRGQQVTLRCSPISGHKSVSWYQQVLGQGPQFIFQYYEKEERGRGNFPDRFSARQFPNYSSELNVNALLLGDSALYLCASSLSGTGLNTEAFFGQGTRLTVV.

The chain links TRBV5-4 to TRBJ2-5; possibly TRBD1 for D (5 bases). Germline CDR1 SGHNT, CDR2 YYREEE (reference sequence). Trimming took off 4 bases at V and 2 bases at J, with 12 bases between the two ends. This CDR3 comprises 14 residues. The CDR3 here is CASSVDSLQETQYF. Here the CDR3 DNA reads TGTGCCAGCAGCGTTGACAGTTTACAAGAGACCCAGTACTTC.

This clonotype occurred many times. The CDR3, as DNA: TGTGCCAGCAGTAACCGACGGAGCTCCTATAATTCACCCCTCCACTTT. Encoded protein: CASSNRRSSYNSPLHF. The chain recombines TRBV2 with TRBJ1-6; the D is unclear. Germline lookup yields CDR1 SNHLY and CDR2 FYNNEI. The CDR3 has 16 residues. Trimming left V 5 bases short and J 0 bases short, with 11 bases between.

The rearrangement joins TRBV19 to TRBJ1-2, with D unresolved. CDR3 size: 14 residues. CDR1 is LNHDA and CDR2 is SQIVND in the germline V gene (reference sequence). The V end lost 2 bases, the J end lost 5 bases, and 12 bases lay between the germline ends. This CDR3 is CASSISSSSYGYTF. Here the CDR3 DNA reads TGTGCCAGTAGTATAAGTAGCAGCTCTTATGGCTACACCTTC.

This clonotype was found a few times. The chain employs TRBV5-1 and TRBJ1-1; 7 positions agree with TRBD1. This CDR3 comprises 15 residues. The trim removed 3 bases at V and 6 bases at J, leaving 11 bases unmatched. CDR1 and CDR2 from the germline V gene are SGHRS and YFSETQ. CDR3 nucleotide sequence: TGCGCCAGCAGCTCTAGACAGGGTAGAGGGGCTGAAGCTTTCTTT. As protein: CASSSRQGRGAEAFF.